One and the same sample provided the 30 T cell receptor beta chains below, sequenced in a study of T cell clonotyping in hematopoietic cell transplantation. Libraries were prepared by immunoSEQ multiplex PCR; TCRdb keeps only in-frame clonotypes and omits some of them. The sample records 13,000 or so clones, 75% to 95% being singletons. Sequences were obtained from peripheral blood mononuclear cells. These receptors all stem from a man aged 30 to 45 in good health. Some clones in this sample may be carry-over from other donors' samples.

The chain combines TRBV27 with TRBJ2-1; 11 bases align to TRBD2. CDR1 is MNHEY and CDR2 is SMNVEV in the germline V gene (reference sequence). The CDR3 spans 19 residues. Germline trimming cut 2 bases from V and 6 bases from J; bases unmatched to any gene: 15. This chain's CDR3 is CASSLLIAGGPRFGNEQFF. In DNA form, the CDR3 reads TGTGCCAGCAGTTTACTCATAGCGGGGGGGCCCCGGTTTGGCAATGAGCAGTTCTTC.

The chain joins TRBV2 to TRBJ2-5, with 9 positions matching TRBD2. V lost 5 bases, J lost 4 bases, and 8 bases stayed unmatched. This CDR3 is built from 15 residues. CDR1 SNHLY and CDR2 FYNNEI come from the germline V gene. CDR3 amino acids: CASSPLAGKGETQYF. For the CDR3, the DNA is TGTGCCAGCAGTCCTCTAGCGGGGAAGGGAGAGACCCAGTACTTC.

CDR3 in amino acids: CASSTQTGAGQYF. DNA for the CDR3: TGTGCCAGCAGCACCCAAACAGGGGCCGGGCAGTACTTC. The chain links TRBV7-2 to TRBJ2-7; 7 bases fit TRBD1. V lost 5 bases to trimming and J lost 9 bases; unmatched junction nucleotides: 10. Germline lookup yields CDR1 SGHTA and CDR2 FQGNSA. There are 13 residues in the CDR3.

This chain connects TRBV4-3 to TRBJ2-6; no clear D. The CDR3 is made up of 17 amino acids. The ends were cut back, 3 bases at V and 0 bases at J, with 12 bases in the middle. The germline gives CDR1 LGHNA, CDR2 YSLEER. The CDR3 sequence: CASSQEPITSGANVLTF. As DNA, the CDR3 is TGCGCCAGCAGCCAGGAGCCAATTACCTCTGGGGCCAACGTCCTGACTTTC.

The chain is built from TRBV4-1 and TRBJ1-1; D is ambiguous. Germline V gene data show CDR1 as MGHRA and CDR2 as YSYEKL. Trimming cost V 7 bases and J 1 base, with 16 bases left between them. CDR3 length: 15 amino acids. This CDR3 reads CASNRPEVGNTEAFF. The CDR3 nucleotides are TGCGCCAGCAACCGCCCTGAGGTTGGGAACACTGAAGCTTTCTTT.

The chain links TRBV5-1 to TRBJ1-5, with D possibly TRBD1 on 5 matching bases. The CDR3 has 14 amino acids. V was clipped by 2 bases and J by 4 bases, with 10 bases between them. Germline V gene sequence: CDR1 SGHRS, CDR2 YFSETQ. The CDR3 coding sequence is TGCGCCAGCAGCTTCGACAGCCAAAATCAGCCCCAGCATTTT. It codes for CASSFDSQNQPQHF.

The rearrangement joins TRBV5-1 to TRBJ2-3; 7 bases are a match to TRBD1. The CDR3 sequence is 14 residues long. CDR1 SGHRS and CDR2 YFSETQ come from the germline V gene. The trim removed 3 bases at V and 5 bases at J, leaving 6 bases unmatched. The CDR3, as DNA: TGCGCCAGCAGCTCTGACAGGGTCCAAGATACGCAGTATTTT. As protein: CASSSDRVQDTQYF.

This chain connects TRBV30 to TRBJ2-7; a weak D match, TRBD1 (6 bases). The germline CDR1 and CDR2 sequences are GTSNPN and SVGIG (reference sequence). V gave up 8 bases and J gave up 2 bases, with 22 bases separating them. This CDR3 has 15 amino acids. The CDR3 region is CAGTNRDTSAYEQYF. CDR3 nucleotide sequence: TGTGCCGGGACGAACCGGGACACCAGTGCCTACGAGCAGTACTTC.

The V and J genes are TRBV9 and TRBJ2-3; 8 bases are a match to TRBD2. The CDR3 has 17 amino acids. Losses at the gene ends were 0 bases for V and 3 bases for J; bases not matched to a gene: 9. Germline CDR1 is SGDLS and CDR2 is YYNGEE. CDR3 residues: CASSVDAALAATDTQYF. In DNA form, the CDR3 reads TGTGCCAGCAGCGTAGACGCCGCACTAGCGGCGACAGATACGCAGTATTTT.

A single count supports this clone. The chain carries TRBV30 and TRBJ2-6; TRBD2 aligns across 8 bases. This CDR3 region has 16 residues. Germline CDR1 reads GTSNPN; CDR2 reads SVGIG (reference sequence). V lost 3 bases and J lost 1; bases outside the gene matches: 5. This CDR3 is CAWSPGLGSGANVLTF. The CDR3 DNA sequence: TGTGCCTGGAGCCCGGGACTAGGGTCTGGGGCCAACGTCCTGACTTTC.

For this clone: At one end, the junction sequence differs from germline, possibly due to a read error. V usage is TRBV7-2 and J usage is TRBJ1-2; a weak D match, TRBD1 (5 bases). This CDR3 comprises 12 residues. Germline lookup yields CDR1 SGHTA and CDR2 FQGNSA. CDR3 amino acids: CASSVDSGVLGF. The CDR3 DNA is TGTGCCAGCAGCGTCGACAGTGGGGTGCTCGGCTTC.

The chain uses TRBV2 and TRBJ2-1, with D possibly being TRBD1 or TRBD2 (7 bases each). CDR3 length: 13 amino acids. Deletions cut 4 bases from V and 9 bases from J, with 13 bases between. In germline, CDR1 is SNHLY, CDR2 FYNNEI. The CDR3 sequence is CASSAGRGGEQFF. The CDR3 DNA reads as TGTGCCAGCAGTGCCGGCAGGGGGGGTGAGCAGTTCTTC.

The chain uses TRBV7-2 and TRBJ2-6; possible D gene TRBD1, 5 bases. This CDR3 is built from 19 residues. Germline CDR1 reads SGHTA; CDR2 reads FQGNSA. The V and J ends lost 2 bases and 0 bases respectively, with 17 bases between them. The CDR3 sequence: CASSLRVSGSASGANVLTF. The DNA of the CDR3 is TGTGCCAGCAGCTTAAGGGTCTCAGGGTCTGCCTCTGGGGCCAACGTCCTGACTTTC.

The chain combines TRBV4-1 with TRBJ2-5, with 9 bases aligning to TRBD1. Trimming took 0 bases from V and 2 from J; bases not matched to a gene: 10. Germline V gene sequence: CDR1 MGHRA, CDR2 YSYEKL. The CDR3 covers 18 residues. The CDR3 is CASSQDRTGAGGQETQYF. DNA for the CDR3: TGCGCCAGCAGCCAAGATAGGACAGGGGCTGGGGGACAAGAGACCCAGTACTTC.

The V call is TRBV9, the J call TRBJ1-6; 7 bases align to TRBD1. V lost 1 base and J lost 2; bases outside the gene matches: 3. This CDR3 is built from 16 residues. Germline V gene lookup returns CDR1 SGDLS and CDR2 YYNGEE. In DNA, the CDR3 is TGTGCCAGCAGCGTAACTGGACAGGCCTATAATTCACCCCTCCACTTT. This encodes CASSVTGQAYNSPLHF.

The chain joins TRBV2 to TRBJ2-7; a possible D gene is TRBD1 (6 bases). The CDR3 is 14 residues long. The germline gives CDR1 SNHLY, CDR2 FYNNEI. V lost 3 bases and J lost 7, with 16 bases in between. The CDR3 DNA reads TGTGCCAGCAGTGAGGATCAGGGGAAGGGGGAGCAGTACTTC. The encoded protein is CASSEDQGKGEQYF.

The rearrangement links TRBV27 to TRBJ1-6; D gene ambiguous. CDR1 is MNHEY, CDR2 SMNVEV, per germline (reference sequence). Trimming cost V 2 bases and J 7 bases, with 6 bases left between them. The CDR3 length is 13 residues. The CDR3 loop reads CASSLTRNSPLHF. DNA for the CDR3: TGTGCCAGCAGTTTAACCAGGAATTCACCCCTCCACTTT.

Concerning this clone: The junction departs from germline at one end; a sequencing error may be responsible. The V call is TRBV7-7, the J call TRBJ1-1; 7 bases match TRBD1. The CDR3 totals 14 residues. CDR1 SSHAT and CDR2 FNYEAQ come from the germline V gene (reference sequence). CDR3 loop: CASSSGTENTEAFF. The CDR3 DNA is TGTGCTAGCAGTTCTGGGACAGAGAACACTGAAGCTTTCTTT.

This chain connects TRBV6-1 to TRBJ1-1; D remains unclear. V lost 6 bases and J lost 4, with 15 bases in between. This CDR3 is 14 amino acids long. The germline CDR1 and CDR2 sequences are MNHNS and SASEGT. The CDR3 loop reads CASSSKEIGTEAFF. The CDR3 nucleotides are TGTGCCAGCAGCTCCAAAGAAATTGGCACTGAAGCTTTCTTT.

The rearrangement joins TRBV29-1 to TRBJ1-1; 7 bases line up with TRBD1. From germline, CDR1 is SQVTM and CDR2 ANQGSEA. The junction had 8 bases not matched to a gene; V was cut back by 6 bases and J by 1 base. The CDR3 is made up of 14 amino acids. The CDR3 loop is CSVQGDRWNTEAFF. The DNA of the CDR3 is TGCAGCGTCCAAGGGGACAGATGGAACACTGAAGCTTTCTTT.

Only one count was recorded for this clone. The genes are TRBV7-2 and TRBJ2-5; D unclear. In germline, CDR1 is SGHTA, CDR2 FQGNSA. V dropped 5 bases and J dropped 5 bases, with 6 bases sitting between them. CDR3 length equals 11 residues. CDR3 DNA sequence: TGTGCCAGCAGCCAAGCGGAGACCCAGTACTTC. This gives the protein CASSQAETQYF.

The V gene is TRBV6-1, the J gene TRBJ1-1; D uncertain. The CDR3 extends over 13 amino acids. V lost 0 bases and J 7 bases, leaving 9 bases between the germline ends. CDR1 and CDR2 (germline): MNHNS, SASEGT. The DNA of the CDR3 is TGTGCCAGCAGTGAAGCCCCATCGAGTGAAGCTTTCTTT. Translated, it gives CASSEAPSSEAFF.

CDR3 sequence: CASAPGGGGDTQYF. The CDR3 DNA follows: TGCGCCAGCGCCCCCGGCGGGGGAGGGGATACGCAGTATTTT. The rearrangement links TRBV5-1 to TRBJ2-3; 7 positions agree with TRBD2. The CDR3 has 14 amino acids. The V gene end was trimmed by 7 bases and the J gene end by 6 bases; junction bases not matched to a gene: 11. Germline assignment: CDR1 SGHRS and CDR2 YFSETQ.

This chain's CDR3 is CASSETGQGGIQYF. In nucleotides, the CDR3 is TGTGCCAGCAGCGAAACGGGACAGGGAGGCATTCAGTACTTC. The chain is built from TRBV2 and TRBJ2-4, with 9 bases fitting TRBD1. Germline CDR1 is SNHLY and CDR2 is FYNNEI. Trimming took 6 bases from V and 9 from J; bases not matched to a gene: 9. This CDR3 region has 14 residues. Using reference TRBV2 and TRBJ2-4 for the parts outside the CDR3, the full variable domain is EPEVTQTPSHQVTQMGQEVILRCVPISNHLYFYWYRQILGQKVEFLVSFYNNEISEKSEIFDDQFSVERPDGSNFTLKIRSTKLEDSAMYFCASSETGQGGIQYFGAGTRLSVL.

The chain couples TRBV19 to TRBJ1-1, with D unclear. Germline lookup yields CDR1 LNHDA and CDR2 SQIVND (reference sequence). The V and J ends lost 3 bases and 1 base respectively, with 12 bases between them. This CDR3 has 15 residues. The CDR3 spells CASSINGDGNTEAFF. The CDR3 DNA reads as TGTGCCAGTAGTATCAACGGGGATGGGAACACTGAAGCTTTCTTT.

This chain connects TRBV19 to TRBJ1-5; TRBD1 might be the D (5 bases). CDR3 length: 17 residues. In germline, CDR1 is LNHDA, CDR2 SQIVND (reference sequence). V was shortened by 4 bases and J by 9 bases, with 25 bases between the two germline ends. The DNA of the CDR3 is TGTGCCAGTAGTACCCAGGGCGCACATACGGGTTACGGGCCCCAGCATTTT. Amino acids: CASSTQGAHTGYGPQHF.

The chain recombines TRBV6-5 with TRBJ2-2; no definite D call. Germline V gene lookup returns CDR1 MNHEY and CDR2 SVGAGI. V was cut by 2 bases and J by 7 bases, with 11 bases left in between. The length of the CDR3 is 14 residues. CDR3 nucleotide sequence: TGTGCCAGCAGTTACGAAAGAGGTGACGGGGAGCTGTTTTTT. Encoded protein: CASSYERGDGELFF.

The rearrangement joins TRBV4-2 to TRBJ2-1, with a tentative D call TRBD2 (8 bases). The germline V and J ends were trimmed by 3 bases and 6 bases, with 15 bases remaining between them. CDR1 and CDR2 from the germline V gene are LGHNA and YNFKEQ. The CDR3 runs 15 residues. CDR3 residues: CASSQEGAGGNEQFF. The CDR3 DNA reads TGTGCCAGCAGCCAGGAGGGGGCGGGAGGCAATGAGCAGTTCTTC.

The rearrangement joins TRBV5-1 to TRBJ2-6; D uncertain. Between the trimmed V and J ends, which lost 5 bases and 0 bases, there was a span of 6 bases. This CDR3 comprises 14 residues. Germline V gene lookup returns CDR1 SGHRS and CDR2 YFSETQ. CDR3 in amino acids: CASSFRSGANVLTF. In DNA form, the CDR3 reads TGCGCCAGCAGTTTCCGCTCTGGGGCCAACGTCCTGACTTTC. Variable domain in full (rest from reference TRBV5-1 and TRBJ2-6): KAGVTQTPRYLIKTRGQQVTLSCSPISGHRSVSWYQQTPGQGLQFLFEYFSETQRNKGNFPGRFSGRQFSNSRSEMNVSTLELGDSALYLCASSFRSGANVLTFGAGSRLTVL.

This rearrangement joins TRBV4-3 to TRBJ2-2; TRBD1 agrees at 9 bases. Germline lookup yields CDR1 LGHNA and CDR2 YSLEER. With V trimmed by 2 bases and J by 3 bases, 13 bases remained unmatched. This CDR3 has 19 amino acids. CDR3 sequence: CASSQFPTGGSGYTGELFF. CDR3 nucleotides: TGCGCCAGCAGCCAATTCCCTACAGGGGGCAGTGGGTACACCGGGGAGCTGTTTTTT.